Listed below are T cell receptor beta chains from one sample, sequenced in a study of cytomegalovirus exposure and HLA in healthy donors. Clones were sequenced by immunoSEQ multiplex PCR, and TCRdb holds only the in-frame ones, with some missing. This table holds some 290,000 clones, around 90% found once. Sequencing was carried out using PBMCs. The source is a man aged 25 to 40 in good health and CMV-seronegative. The conserved cysteine and the conserved F or W are not part of the CDR3 here.

V gene: TRBV10-3; J gene: TRBJ1-1; CDR3 protein: AISDRDMNTEAF
V gene: TRBV7-2; J gene: TRBJ2-1; CDR3 protein: ASSPDNEQF
V gene: TRBV4-1; J gene: TRBJ1-1; CDR3 protein: ASSQDLPDRGTEAF
V gene: TRBV10-3; J gene: TRBJ1-6; CDR3 protein: AISDDRGVISPLH
V gene: TRBV2; J gene: TRBJ1-6; CDR3 protein: ASSGMFGSPLH
V gene: TRBV12-5; J gene: TRBJ2-1; CDR3 protein: ASGLATGDYNEQF
V gene: TRBV4-2; J gene: TRBJ2-3; CDR3 protein: ASSGNDRGDTQY
V gene: TRBV19; J gene: TRBJ1-5; CDR3 protein: ASSINGGSNQPQH
V gene: TRBV5-1; J gene: TRBJ2-6; CDR3 protein: ASSVLGGTAISGANVLT
V gene: TRBV7-2; J gene: TRBJ2-7; CDR3 protein: ASSLEGLAGGSYEQY
V gene: TRBV18; J gene: TRBJ1-1; CDR3 protein: ASSPGTGNTEAF
V gene: TRBV7-9; J gene: TRBJ2-3; CDR3 protein: ASSLGVLRGGQTTDTQY
V gene: TRBV27; J gene: TRBJ1-1; CDR3 protein: ASSRAGVTVKGTEAF
V gene: TRBV4-1; J gene: TRBJ2-7; CDR3 protein: ASSQDGAFSSYEQY
V gene: TRBV4-1; J gene: TRBJ1-6; CDR3 protein: ASSTGSPLH
V gene: TRBV4-2; J gene: TRBJ2-2; CDR3 protein: ASSQDRGGVSYTGELF
V gene: TRBV27; J gene: TRBJ2-5; CDR3 protein: ASSWTGTKETQY
V gene: TRBV7-9; J gene: TRBJ2-3; CDR3 protein: ASSFGTGITDTQY
V gene: TRBV7-6; J gene: TRBJ1-2; CDR3 protein: ASSPGTGYGYT
V gene: TRBV2; J gene: TRBJ1-1; CDR3 protein: ASRPGFEAF
V gene: TRBV19; J gene: TRBJ1-1; CDR3 protein: ASTRTGHTEAF
V gene: TRBV7-9; J gene: TRBJ1-4; CDR3 protein: ASSWDRATNEKLF
V gene: TRBV18; J gene: TRBJ1-1; CDR3 protein: ASSLQELNTEAF
V gene: TRBV4-3; J gene: TRBJ2-7; CDR3 protein: ASSQDTFPGGFSYEQY
V gene: TRBV10-3; J gene: TRBJ2-3; CDR3 protein: AIRASGGVRYTQY
V gene: TRBV6-1; J gene: TRBJ1-4; CDR3 protein: ASSGGQGRNEKLF